Below are 32 T cell receptor beta chains sequenced from a single sample in a study of blood T cell repertoires in COVID-19. Produced via immunoSEQ multiplex PCR; TCRdb's table is partial and in-frame only. Of around 150,000 clones detected, approximately 79% appear once; the ten largest clones hold 6.5% to 9%. The material sequenced was peripheral blood. The receptor set was obtained from a woman aged 40 to 50 with COVID-19, enrolled during active disease.

This chain connects TRBV6-5 to TRBJ2-7, with TRBD1 identical over 7 bases. Trimming removed 6 bases from V and 3 bases from J; junction bases left unmatched: 5. The CDR3 totals 13 residues. Germline assignment: CDR1 MNHEY and CDR2 SVGAGI. The CDR3 spells CASRSWDSYEQYF. CDR3 nucleotides: TGTGCCAGCAGATCTTGGGACAGCTACGAGCAGTACTTC.

The rearrangement uses TRBV7-6 and TRBJ2-3, with TRBD2 identical over 7 bases. The CDR3 extends over 14 amino acids. Per germline, CDR1 SGHVS and CDR2 FNYEAQ. The trim removed 4 bases at V and 7 bases at J, leaving 8 bases unmatched. This chain's CDR3 is CASSSLAAGNTQYF. The CDR3 DNA is TGTGCCAGCAGCTCCCTAGCGGCGGGCAATACGCAGTATTTT. The variable domain in full, with the rest retrieved from reference TRBV7-6 and TRBJ2-3, is GAGVSQSPRYKVTKRGQDVALRCDPISGHVSLYWYRQALGQGPEFLTYFNYEAQQDKSGLPNDRFSAERPEGSISTLTIQRTEQRDSAMYRCASSSLAAGNTQYFGPGTRLTVL.

This clone was picked up a small number of times. This sequence joins TRBV4-1 and TRBJ2-1; the match to TRBD1 covers 9 bases. The V gene end was trimmed by 8 bases and the J gene end by 4 bases; junction bases not matched to a gene: 9. The CDR3 has 15 amino acids. Germline V CDR1 and CDR2: MGHRA, YSYEKL. CDR3 DNA: TGCGCCAGCCACTCTACCGGGACAGGGTACAATGAGCAGTTCTTC. Encoded protein: CASHSTGTGYNEQFF.

This chain connects TRBV6-2 or TRBV6-3 to TRBJ1-1; D not resolved. This CDR3 has 15 amino acids. Trimming stripped 3 bases from V and 5 bases from J, with 16 bases between. Germline values: CDR1 MNHEY, CDR2 SVGEGT. The CDR3 DNA reads TGTGCCAGCAGTTATTCCCGGGAGGCGGGGACTGAAGCTTTCTTT. It encodes CASSYSREAGTEAFF.

This clone was picked up one time. The V gene is TRBV1, the J gene TRBJ2-7; the table's D gene call, TRBD2, was not cross checked with the DNA. TRBV1 is a recognized pseudogene. The CDR3 loop spans 17 amino acids. CDR3 loop: CTSSQYNRDYLPYEQYF. The CDR3 coding sequence is TGCACCAGCAGCCAATACAACCGGGACTACCTACCATACGAGCAGTACTTC.

This sequence joins TRBV4-1 and TRBJ2-7; 10 nucleotides line up with TRBD2. Germline V CDR1 and CDR2: MGHRA, YSYEKL. The CDR3 is 19 amino acids. The V gene end was trimmed by 3 bases and the J gene end by 2 bases; junction bases not matched to a gene: 16. CDR3 in amino acids: CASSQVESSGSGRTYEQYF. CDR3 nucleotide sequence: TGCGCCAGCAGCCAGGTAGAATCTAGCGGGAGCGGAAGAACCTACGAGCAGTACTTC.

This sequence joins TRBV9 and TRBJ2-2, with D perhaps TRBD2 (6 bases). The CDR3 loop spans 14 amino acids. Germline CDR1 is SGDLS and CDR2 is YYNGEE. Trimming stripped 0 bases from V and 4 bases from J, with 7 bases between. In DNA, the CDR3 is TGTGCCAGCAGCGTAGCGGGGGTCACCGGGGAGCTGTTTTTT. Translated, it gives CASSVAGVTGELFF.

This chain connects TRBV12-1 to TRBJ2-7; the DNA was not used to check the table's D call, TRBD1. TRBV12-1 is shown as a pseudogene. This CDR3 is built from 18 residues. This CDR3 is CASSPTGTETRFSYEQYV. For the CDR3, the DNA is TGTGCCAGCAGTCCCACCGGGACAGAAACTCGATTTTCCTACGAGCAGTACGTC.

CDR3 in amino acids: CASSVAIQAGNTIYF. The CDR3 DNA is TGTGCCAGCAGCGTAGCTATCCAGGCTGGAAACACCATATATTTT. The V call is TRBV9, the J call TRBJ1-3; D is unclear. The V gene lost 0 bases and the J gene lost 2 bases, with 9 bases spanning the gap. The CDR3 extends over 15 amino acids. Per germline, CDR1 SGDLS and CDR2 YYNGEE.

This chain uses TRBV7-3 with TRBJ2-3; 11 bases line up with TRBD2. Unmatched junction bases numbered 8, after V lost 6 bases and J lost 6 bases. Germline V lookup: CDR1 SGHTA, CDR2 FQGTGA. The CDR3 runs 15 residues. The CDR3 loop is CASSCGLAGSDTQYF. The DNA of the CDR3 is TGTGCCAGCAGTTGCGGACTAGCGGGTTCCGATACGCAGTATTTT.

This sequence joins TRBV7-2 and TRBJ2-7; D uncertain. The CDR3 totals 14 residues. Germline V gene sequence: CDR1 SGHTA, CDR2 FQGNSA. V dropped 1 base and J dropped 0 bases, with 7 bases sitting between them. The CDR3, as DNA: TGTGCCAGCAGCTTAGAGCCTAGCTCCTACGAGCAGTACTTC. Its protein is CASSLEPSSYEQYF.

This clone was observed a single time. The V gene is TRBV3-1 (or the pseudogene TRBV3-2), the J gene TRBJ2-1, with 14 bases matching TRBD2. Unmatched junction bases numbered 3, after V lost 4 bases and J lost 7 bases. This CDR3 contains 15 residues. Germline CDR1 LGHDT, CDR2 YNNKEL (reference sequence). The CDR3 region is CASSLGLAGGNEQFF. The CDR3 DNA sequence: TGTGCCAGCAGCCTCGGACTAGCGGGAGGAAATGAGCAGTTCTTC.

The chain is built from TRBV2 and TRBJ2-2, with a possible D match to TRBD1 (6 bases). V was clipped by 5 bases and J by 1 base, with 14 bases between them. Germline lookup yields CDR1 SNHLY and CDR2 FYNNEI. The CDR3 covers 16 residues. The CDR3 region is CASSPTGTKNTGELFF. The CDR3 nucleotides read TGTGCCAGCAGTCCCACCGGGACAAAGAACACCGGGGAGCTGTTTTTT.

The chain combines TRBV6-5 with TRBJ2-7, with D possibly being TRBD2 (5 bases). This CDR3 region has 11 residues. CDR1 and CDR2 (germline): MNHEY, SVGAGI. V lost 2 bases and J lost 6, with 5 bases in between. The CDR3 coding sequence is TGTGCCAGCAGTTACGGAGGCGAGCAGTACTTC. The encoded protein is CASSYGGEQYF.

The V gene is TRBV25-1, the J gene TRBJ2-5; no reliable D call. V lost 4 bases to trimming and J lost 0 bases, with 15 bases between them. CDR3 size: 16 residues. CDR1 is MGHDK and CDR2 is SYGVNS in the germline V gene. The CDR3 sequence: CASSGSRGDNQETQYF. DNA for the CDR3: TGTGCCAGCAGTGGGAGCCGAGGCGATAACCAAGAGACCCAGTACTTC. Using reference TRBV25-1 and TRBJ2-5 for the parts outside the CDR3, the full variable domain is EADIYQTPRYLVIGTGKKITLECSQTMGHDKMYWYQQDPGMELHLIHYSYGVNSTEKGDLSSESTVSRIRTEHFPLTLESARPSHTSQYLCASSGSRGDNQETQYFGPGTRLLVL.

The rearrangement uses TRBV15 and TRBJ2-1; 10 positions match TRBD1. V dropped 3 bases and J dropped 6; count of bases not matched to a gene: 2. Germline V CDR1 and CDR2: LNHNV, YYDKDF (reference sequence). The CDR3 totals 14 residues. Written as DNA, the CDR3 is TGTGCCACCAGCAGGAGGACAGGGGGCAATGAGCAGTTCTTC. Translating gives CATSRRTGGNEQFF.

The chain uses TRBV7-2 and TRBJ1-2; TRBD1 aligns across 7 bases. Germline V gene data show CDR1 as SGHTA and CDR2 as FQGNSA. This CDR3 is 16 amino acids long. The V and J ends lost 5 bases and 7 bases, in that order; junction bases with no gene match: 16. As DNA, the CDR3 is TGTGCCAGCAGCCTCAGAGGGACAGCCCAAAGCGGTGGCTACACCTTC. Its protein is CASSLRGTAQSGGYTF.

The V gene is TRBV7-3, the J gene TRBJ2-5; the match to TRBD2 covers 7 bases. There are 15 residues in the CDR3. The germline V gene has CDR1 SGHTA and CDR2 FQGTGA. J lost 5 bases, V lost 1 base, and 7 bases had no gene match. The CDR3 DNA reads TGTGCCAGCAGCTTAATGGGGGAGGGAGTCGAGACCCAGTACTTC. This encodes CASSLMGEGVETQYF.

The gene calls are TRBV18 and TRBJ2-3; D perhaps matches TRBD1 (5 bases). Germline V gene sequence: CDR1 KGHSH, CDR2 LQKENI. This CDR3 has 15 residues. Trimming took 0 bases from V and 6 from J, leaving 13 bases between them. For the CDR3, the DNA is TGTGCCAGCTCACCACCAGGGGCCGCCGGGGATACGCAGTATTTT. Encoded protein: CASSPPGAAGDTQYF.

This clone was recorded only once. The gene calls are TRBV6-5 and TRBJ2-3; 11 positions agree with TRBD2. Germline lookup yields CDR1 MNHEY and CDR2 SVGAGI. Unmatched junction bases numbered 6, after V lost 1 base and J lost 6 bases. The CDR3 contains 16 residues. CDR3 sequence (DNA): TGTGCCAGCAGTTACTTATTAGCGGGAGGGCCGGATACGCAGTATTTT. The encoded protein is CASSYLLAGGPDTQYF.

The chain uses TRBV5-1 and TRBJ1-1; D is unclear. Trimming left V 4 bases short and J 4 bases short, with 20 bases between. There are 16 residues in the CDR3. Per germline, CDR1 SGHRS and CDR2 YFSETQ. CDR3 sequence (DNA): TGCGCCAGCAGCGACGAACCGGGCGCTCGGGGCACTGAAGCTTTCTTT. Translating gives CASSDEPGARGTEAFF.

The chain recombines TRBV24-1 with TRBJ2-1; TRBD1 matches at 8 bases. From germline, CDR1 is KGHDR and CDR2 SFDVKD. Trimming took 7 bases from V and 9 from J; bases not matched to a gene: 13. This CDR3 is built from 15 residues. The CDR3 protein is CATRAPGQAVGEQFF. CDR3 DNA: TGTGCCACCAGGGCTCCGGGACAGGCAGTAGGTGAGCAGTTCTTC.

The CDR3 reads CASSLQGAGEKLFF. The CDR3 DNA is TGTGCCAGCAGTTTACAGGGGGCAGGTGAAAAACTGTTTTTT. The rearrangement uses TRBV6-5 and TRBJ1-4; 9 nucleotides agree with TRBD1. Germline V CDR1 and CDR2: MNHEY, SVGAGI. V lost 4 bases to trimming and J lost 7 bases; unmatched junction nucleotides: 4. This CDR3 has 14 amino acids.

The V call is TRBV4-1, the J call TRBJ2-2; a possible D gene is TRBD1 (7 bases). Germline CDR1 is MGHRA and CDR2 is YSYEKL. Trimming shortened V by 2 bases and J by 3 bases, and 19 bases separated the two germline ends. The CDR3 is made up of 18 amino acids. This CDR3 reads CASSQRTPGGKDTGELFF. Written as DNA, the CDR3 is TGCGCCAGCAGCCAACGCACCCCAGGGGGGAAGGACACCGGGGAGCTGTTTTTT.

The chain employs TRBV20-1 and TRBJ2-7; a weak D match, TRBD1 (5 bases). V lost 3 bases, J lost 7 bases, and 25 bases lay in between. Germline assignment: CDR1 DFQATT and CDR2 SNEGSKA (reference sequence). This CDR3 contains 16 residues. CDR3 loop: CSASPLQTERGNEQYF. The CDR3 DNA reads TGCAGTGCTAGTCCCCTGCAGACTGAAAGGGGAAATGAGCAGTACTTC.

The chain is built from TRBV19 and TRBJ1-6, with unresolved D. Deletions cut 6 bases from V and 7 bases from J, with 13 bases between. This CDR3 is 14 amino acids long. Germline V lookup: CDR1 LNHDA, CDR2 SQIVND (reference sequence). This CDR3 is CASRRQVTNSPLHF. CDR3 DNA sequence: TGTGCCAGTAGAAGGCAGGTGACCAATTCACCCCTCCACTTT. Combining the CDR3 with reference TRBV19 and TRBJ1-6 gives the whole variable domain DGGITQSPKYLFRKEGQNVTLSCEQNLNHDAMYWYRQDPGQGLRLIYYSQIVNDFQKGDIAEGYSVSREKKESFPLTVTSAQKNPTAFYLCASRRQVTNSPLHFGNGTRLTVT.

This sequence joins TRBV7-8 and TRBJ1-6; 7 bases agree with TRBD1. The germline gives CDR1 SGHVS, CDR2 FQNEAQ. V lost 1 base to trimming and J lost 11 bases; unmatched junction nucleotides: 5. The CDR3 is 14 residues long. This CDR3 reads CASSLGQGGPPLHF. The CDR3 nucleotides are TGTGCCAGCAGCTTAGGACAGGGTGGACCACCCCTCCACTTT.

The chain combines TRBV10-3 with TRBJ2-2; TRBD1 matches at 7 bases. Looked up from germline, CDR1 is ENHRY and CDR2 is SYGVKD. The CDR3 spans 18 residues. Trimming cost V 7 bases and J 2 bases; bases outside gene matches: 16. CDR3: CAITRAPLGQANTGELFF. The CDR3, as DNA: TGTGCCATCACCCGAGCCCCCCTCGGACAGGCCAACACCGGGGAGCTGTTTTTT.

The rearrangement joins TRBV5-4 to TRBJ1-3; 10 bases align to TRBD1. CDR3 length equals 14 residues. V lost 4 bases and J lost 8; bases outside the gene matches: 6. Germline V gene sequence: CDR1 SGHNT, CDR2 YYREEE (reference sequence). CDR3 DNA sequence: TGTGCCAGCAGCCCGGACAGGGGGTGGGACACCATATATTTT. It translates to CASSPDRGWDTIYF.

V is TRBV6-4 and J is TRBJ2-2, with D uncertain. V was pared by 0 bases and J by 5 bases, with 4 bases between. The CDR3 runs 13 residues. Germline CDR1 and CDR2: MRHNA and SNTAGT. CDR3: CASSDSQTGELFF. The CDR3 region has the DNA TGTGCCAGCAGTGACTCCCAGACCGGGGAGCTGTTTTTT.

V gene TRBV29-1 combines with J gene TRBJ2-1, with D possibly matching TRBD2 (6 bases). Germline lookup yields CDR1 SQVTM and CDR2 ANQGSEA. This CDR3 has 14 residues. Trimming pared 3 bases from V and 3 bases from J, leaving 12 bases between. Here the CDR3 DNA reads TGCAGCGTTGACAAGGCGGGAATCTACAATGAGCAGTTCTTC. Encoded protein: CSVDKAGIYNEQFF.

V usage is TRBV4-1 and J usage is TRBJ1-1; D gene unclear. CDR1 and CDR2 (germline): MGHRA, YSYEKL. With 4 bases removed from V and 1 base from J, the gap between germline ends came to 10 bases. This CDR3 region has 14 residues. CDR3 nucleotide sequence: TGCGCCAGCAGCCTAGACGTTTGGAACACTGAAGCTTTCTTT. The encoded protein is CASSLDVWNTEAFF.